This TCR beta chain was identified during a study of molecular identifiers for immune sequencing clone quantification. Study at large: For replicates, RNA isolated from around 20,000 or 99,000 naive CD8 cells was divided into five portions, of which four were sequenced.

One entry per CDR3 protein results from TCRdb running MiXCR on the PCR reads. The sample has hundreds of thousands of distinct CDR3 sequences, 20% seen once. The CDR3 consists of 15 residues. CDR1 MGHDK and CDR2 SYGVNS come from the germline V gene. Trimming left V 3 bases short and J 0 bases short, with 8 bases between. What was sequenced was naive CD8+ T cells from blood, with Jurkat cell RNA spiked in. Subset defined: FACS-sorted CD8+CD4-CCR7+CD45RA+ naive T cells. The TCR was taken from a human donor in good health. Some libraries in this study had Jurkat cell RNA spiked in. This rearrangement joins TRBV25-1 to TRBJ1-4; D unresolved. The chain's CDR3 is CASSDPRSTNEKLFF. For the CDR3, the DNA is TGTGCCAGCAGTGACCCGAGATCAACTAATGAAAAACTGTTTTTT.